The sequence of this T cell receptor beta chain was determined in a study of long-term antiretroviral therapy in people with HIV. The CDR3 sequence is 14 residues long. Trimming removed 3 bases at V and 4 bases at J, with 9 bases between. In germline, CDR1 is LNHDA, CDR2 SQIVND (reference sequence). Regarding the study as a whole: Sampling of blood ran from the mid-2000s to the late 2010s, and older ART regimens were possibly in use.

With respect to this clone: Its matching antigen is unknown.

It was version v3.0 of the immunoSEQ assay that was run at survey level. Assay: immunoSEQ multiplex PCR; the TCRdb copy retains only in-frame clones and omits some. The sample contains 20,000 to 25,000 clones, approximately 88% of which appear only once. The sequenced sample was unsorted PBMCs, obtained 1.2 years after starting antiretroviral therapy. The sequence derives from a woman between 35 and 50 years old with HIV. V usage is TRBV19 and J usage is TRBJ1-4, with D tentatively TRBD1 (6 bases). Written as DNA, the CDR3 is TGTGCCAGTAGTATTCGGACAGATAATGAAAAACTGTTTTTT. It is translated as CASSIRTDNEKLFF.